This TCR beta chain appears in the sequencing data of a study of CD8+ T cells in alopecia areata. Background on the study: Treated individuals took tofacitinib by mouth, 5 to 10 mg twice daily.

The table lists this clone with a few counts. In each case, RNA was isolated and then reverse transcribed into cDNA as the sequencing template. Using immunoSEQ multiplex PCR, the repertoire was profiled, and TCRdb retains in-frame clones only, with some absent. The sample records approximately 160,000 clones, 50% to 65% being singletons. The CDR3 extends over 14 amino acids. CDR1 and CDR2 from the germline V gene are SQVTM and ANQGSEA. The germline V and J ends were trimmed by 6 bases and 2 bases, with 16 bases remaining between them. Treatment here: oral pan-JAK inhibitor, 5-10 mg twice daily. From PBMCs, CD4+ and CD8+ T cells were sorted.

Sequencing used CD4+ T cells sorted from blood, obtained at week 24, from a patient treated with tofacitinib. The V call is TRBV29-1, the J call TRBJ1-2; D might be TRBD1 (5 bases). This receptor was obtained from a human donor with alopecia areata. Here the CDR3 DNA reads TGCAGCGTCCCGCCAGGCAGGGAAAACTATGGCTACACCTTC. It yields the protein CSVPPGRENYGYTF.